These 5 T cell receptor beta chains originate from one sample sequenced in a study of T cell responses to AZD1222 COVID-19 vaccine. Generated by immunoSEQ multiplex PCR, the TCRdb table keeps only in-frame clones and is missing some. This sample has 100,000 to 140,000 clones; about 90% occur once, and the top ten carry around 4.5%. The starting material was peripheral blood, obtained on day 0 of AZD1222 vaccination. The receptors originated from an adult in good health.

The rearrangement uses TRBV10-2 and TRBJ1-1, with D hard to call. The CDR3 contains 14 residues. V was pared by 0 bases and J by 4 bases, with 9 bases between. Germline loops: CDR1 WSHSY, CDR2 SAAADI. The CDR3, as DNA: TGCGCCAGCAGTGAGTCGGCGGGTGCCACTGAAGCTTTCTTT. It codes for CASSESAGATEAFF.

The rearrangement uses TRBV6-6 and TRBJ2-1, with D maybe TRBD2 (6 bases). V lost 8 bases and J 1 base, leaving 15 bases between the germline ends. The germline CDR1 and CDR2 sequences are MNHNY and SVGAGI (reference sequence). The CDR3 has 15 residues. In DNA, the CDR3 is TGTGCCAGCGGCCTAGCGCTCCTATCCTACAATGAGCAGTTCTTC. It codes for CASGLALLSYNEQFF.

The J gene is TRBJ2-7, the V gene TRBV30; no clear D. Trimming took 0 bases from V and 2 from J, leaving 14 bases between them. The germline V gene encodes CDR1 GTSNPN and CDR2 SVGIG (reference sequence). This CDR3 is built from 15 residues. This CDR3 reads CAWSVRPGGPYEQYF. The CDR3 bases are TGTGCCTGGAGTGTACGGCCAGGTGGACCCTACGAGCAGTACTTC.

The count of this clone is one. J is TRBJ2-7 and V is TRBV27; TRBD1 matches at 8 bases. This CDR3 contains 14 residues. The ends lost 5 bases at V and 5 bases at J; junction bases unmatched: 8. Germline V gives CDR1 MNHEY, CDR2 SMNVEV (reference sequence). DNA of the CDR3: TGTGCCAGCAGTCCTTCGACAGGGGCCAACGAGCAGTACTTC. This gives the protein CASSPSTGANEQYF.

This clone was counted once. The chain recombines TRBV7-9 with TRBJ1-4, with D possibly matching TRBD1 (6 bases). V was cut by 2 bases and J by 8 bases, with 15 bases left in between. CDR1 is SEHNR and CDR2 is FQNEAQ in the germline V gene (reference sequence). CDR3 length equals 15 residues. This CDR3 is CASSLTRDTQEKLFF. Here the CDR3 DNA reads TGTGCCAGCAGCTTAACCCGGGACACCCAGGAAAAACTGTTTTTT.